Presented here are 31 T cell receptor beta chains from one specimen sequenced in a study of cytomegalovirus exposure and HLA in healthy donors. 13 Jbeta primers and 60 Vbeta primers were used for the PCR. Measured with immunoSEQ multiplex PCR; TCRdb has only the in-frame clones, and not every one. The table shows 100,000 to 150,000 clones, with 65% to 75% occurring only once. Sequenced sample: PBMCs. These receptors all stem from a woman between 50 and 59 years old in good health and CMV-seropositive.

This clone was counted a single time. The rearrangement links TRBV15 to TRBJ1-2; 9 nucleotides line up with TRBD1. CDR1 and CDR2 (germline): LNHNV, YYDKDF (reference sequence). The CDR3 runs 15 residues. The ends lost 3 bases at V and 6 bases at J; junction bases unmatched: 8. CDR3 region: CATSSGITGGHGYTF. The CDR3 DNA sequence: TGTGCCACCAGCAGCGGAATCACAGGGGGCCATGGCTACACCTTC.

This clone was observed a single time. This chain connects TRBV7-9 to TRBJ2-5; TRBD1 matches at 9 bases. CDR3 length: 15 amino acids. Germline-derived CDR1 and CDR2 are SEHNR and FQNEAQ (reference sequence). V trimming: 6 bases; J trimming: 2 bases; junction bases outside the gene matches: 7. CDR3 in amino acids: CASRLPGQGQETQYF. The CDR3 DNA sequence: TGTGCCAGCAGGTTACCGGGACAGGGACAAGAGACCCAGTACTTC.

J is TRBJ2-3 and V is TRBV5-4; D not certain. The germline gives CDR1 SGHNT, CDR2 YYREEE (reference sequence). The CDR3 is made up of 11 amino acids. Trimming removed 3 bases at V and 5 bases at J, with 4 bases between. The CDR3 coding sequence is TGTGCCAGCAGCTCAGGAGATACGCAGTATTTT. Amino acid sequence: CASSSGDTQYF.

This clone showed up just a few times. This chain uses TRBV29-1 with TRBJ1-1; no definite D call. The CDR3 totals 12 residues. Per germline, CDR1 SQVTM and CDR2 ANQGSEA. The ends were cut back, 1 base at V and 3 bases at J, with 6 bases in the middle. CDR3 bases: TGCAGCGTTGAAGGGGCAGACACTGAAGCTTTCTTT. Translated: CSVEGADTEAFF.

The chain has TRBV5-1 and TRBJ1-1, with D tentatively TRBD1 (6 bases). From germline, CDR1 is SGHRS and CDR2 YFSETQ. This CDR3 contains 17 residues. The V end was cut by 0 bases, the J end by 11 bases, with 26 bases between. The DNA for the CDR3 is TGCGCCAGCAGCTTGGACGATCGGGCGGGCGGCAGGGGATTGGCTTTCTTT. It yields the protein CASSLDDRAGGRGLAFF.

This sequence joins TRBV18 and TRBJ2-1; TRBD1 might be the D (7 bases). This CDR3 spans 14 amino acids. In germline, CDR1 is KGHSH, CDR2 LQKENI. Trimming took off 3 bases at V and 4 bases at J, with 10 bases between the two ends. The CDR3 DNA is TGTGCCAGCTCACCGGGGGGACAGTACAATGAGCAGTTCTTC. Its protein product is CASSPGGQYNEQFF.

This clone was counted once. The chain carries TRBV5-4 and TRBJ2-2, with 7 bases lining up with TRBD1. The CDR3 totals 17 residues. Losses at the gene ends were 3 bases for V and 4 bases for J; bases not matched to a gene: 12. In germline, CDR1 is SGHNT, CDR2 YYREEE (reference sequence). The CDR3 sequence is CASSSGRTGPGTGELFF. CDR3 DNA sequence: TGTGCCAGCAGCTCCGGGCGGACAGGTCCGGGCACCGGGGAGCTGTTTTTT.

This chain joins TRBV6-6 and TRBJ2-6; 8 nucleotides match TRBD1. Germline assignment: CDR1 MNHNY and CDR2 SVGAGI (reference sequence). The CDR3 extends over 14 amino acids. This chain's CDR3 is CATGTGSGANVLTF. The DNA of the CDR3 is TGTGCGACAGGGACAGGCTCTGGGGCCAACGTCCTGACTTTC.

The rearrangement joins TRBV6-1 to TRBJ1-2; 8 nucleotides align to TRBD1. CDR1 and CDR2 from the germline V gene are MNHNS and SASEGT. Trimming cost V 5 bases and J 2 bases; bases outside gene matches: 1. CDR3 length equals 13 residues. The CDR3 is CASSRQGNYGYTF. In DNA, the CDR3 is TGTGCCAGCAGTCGACAGGGGAACTATGGCTACACCTTC.

The chain is built from TRBV11-3 and TRBJ2-1; D possibly corresponds to TRBD2 (6 bases). V was cut by 5 bases and J by 9 bases, with 20 bases left in between. CDR1 is SGHNT and CDR2 is YENEEA in the germline V gene. The CDR3 runs to 15 residues. CDR3 sequence: CASSPLIGAGGEQFF. The CDR3 DNA is TGTGCCAGCAGCCCCCTCATCGGGGCCGGGGGTGAGCAGTTCTTC.

The chain is built from TRBV6-5 and TRBJ2-7; TRBD1 agrees at 9 bases. Germline CDR1 reads MNHEY; CDR2 reads SVGAGI. V was clipped by 5 bases and J by 4 bases; unmatched bases: 6. The CDR3 is 14 residues long. In nucleotides, the CDR3 is TGTGCCAGCAGTCTCTCGGGACAGGGATACGAGCAGTACTTC. Protein: CASSLSGQGYEQYF.

CDR3 region: CAIKAAPMNTEAFF. The CDR3 coding sequence is TGTGCCATCAAGGCGGCCCCTATGAACACTGAAGCTTTCTTT. The chain has TRBV10-3 and TRBJ1-1; D gene unclear. The CDR3 loop spans 14 amino acids. V lost 7 bases to trimming and J lost 0 bases, with 12 bases between them. Per the germline V gene, CDR1 is ENHRY and CDR2 is SYGVKD.

The V and J genes are TRBV10-3 and TRBJ2-3, with TRBD2 as a possible D gene (5 bases). Germline V lookup: CDR1 ENHRY, CDR2 SYGVKD. The CDR3 has 13 amino acids. Trimming took off 0 bases at V and 4 bases at J, with 5 bases between the two ends. CDR3 DNA sequence: TGTGCCATCAGTGAGTCCGGGGCAGATACGCAGTATTTT. As protein: CAISESGADTQYF.

The chain recombines TRBV4-2 with TRBJ2-3; D is ambiguous. V lost 1 base and J lost 1, with 6 bases in between. The CDR3 spans 14 residues. CDR1 LGHNA and CDR2 YNFKEQ come from the germline V gene. CDR3 nucleotides: TGTGCCAGCAGCCAAGCTCAGGGCACAGATACGCAGTATTTT. It codes for CASSQAQGTDTQYF.

This chain joins TRBV6-6 and TRBJ2-7; a weak D match, TRBD1 (6 bases). Germline values: CDR1 MNHNY, CDR2 SVGAGI (reference sequence). The ends were cut back, 7 bases at V and 2 bases at J, with 9 bases in the middle. CDR3 length equals 12 residues. The CDR3 DNA sequence: TGTGCCAGCAAAGCAGGGGCCTACGAGCAGTACTTC. It encodes CASKAGAYEQYF.

This sequence joins TRBV5-4 and TRBJ1-3, with D perhaps matching TRBD1 (5 bases). Germline lookup yields CDR1 SGHNT and CDR2 YYREEE (reference sequence). Trimming took off 0 bases at V and 8 bases at J, with 15 bases between the two ends. This CDR3 spans 15 amino acids. This CDR3 reads CASSLAGGFGDTIYF. DNA for the CDR3: TGTGCCAGCAGCTTGGCCGGGGGTTTTGGCGACACCATATATTTT.

This chain joins TRBV7-2 and TRBJ2-3; TRBD2 aligns across 13 bases. Germline loops: CDR1 SGHTA, CDR2 FQGNSA. CDR3 length: 15 residues. Losses at the gene ends were 4 bases for V and 4 bases for J; bases not matched to a gene: 2. Written as DNA, the CDR3 is TGTGCCAGCAGCTCCACTAGCGGGGGGGCAGATACGCAGTATTTT. Translating it yields CASSSTSGGADTQYF. Variable domain in full (rest from reference TRBV7-2 and TRBJ2-3): GAGVSQSPSNKVTEKGKDVELRCDPISGHTALYWYRQSLGQGLEFLIYFQGNSAPDKSGLPSDRFSAERTGGSVSTLTIQRTQQEDSAVYLCASSSTSGGADTQYFGPGTRLTVL.

The chain uses TRBV18 and TRBJ2-6; 9 bases fit TRBD1. Germline CDR1 KGHSH, CDR2 LQKENI. V lost 4 bases, J lost 2 bases, and 21 bases stayed unmatched. The CDR3 totals 22 residues. The CDR3 DNA sequence: TGTGCCAGCTCACTCGCCACCGGGACAGGGACCCTAATGCTTACTGGGGCCAACGTCCTGACTTTC. Residues: CASSLATGTGTLMLTGANVLTF.

The genes are TRBV10-3 and TRBJ2-7; D remains ambiguous. Germline V lookup: CDR1 ENHRY, CDR2 SYGVKD. Deletions cut 3 bases from V and 3 bases from J, with 9 bases between. There are 13 residues in the CDR3. CDR3 amino acids: CAISDSVVYEQYF. The CDR3 DNA sequence: TGTGCCATCAGTGATTCCGTCGTCTACGAGCAGTACTTC.

V gene TRBV5-4 combines with J gene TRBJ1-5; no firm D call. This CDR3 has 14 amino acids. Trimming cost V 7 bases and J 4 bases, with 15 bases left between them. From germline, CDR1 is SGHNT and CDR2 YYREEE (reference sequence). CDR3 nucleotides: TGTGCCAGCTGGGCTACCGCCATTAATCAGCCCCAGCATTTT. Protein: CASWATAINQPQHF.

This chain uses TRBV2 with TRBJ2-7; TRBD1 aligns across 7 bases. This CDR3 is 13 amino acids long. Per germline, CDR1 SNHLY and CDR2 FYNNEI. V shed 11 bases and J 7 bases; nucleotides not matched to a gene: 14. CDR3 in DNA: TGTGCCGGAGCTACGAGACAGGGCGAGGAGCAGTACTTC. Its protein product is CAGATRQGEEQYF.

This clone was seen only a few times. The V call is TRBV10-3, the J call TRBJ1-3, with no clear D. V was clipped by 0 bases and J by 0 bases, with 12 bases between them. The CDR3 is 17 amino acids. Germline V CDR1 and CDR2: ENHRY, SYGVKD. The CDR3 coding sequence is TGTGCCATCAGTGAGTCCGTGGGCCGGCCCTCTGGAAACACCATATATTTT. Translating gives CAISESVGRPSGNTIYF.

J is TRBJ2-5 and V is TRBV15; TRBD2 might be the D (5 bases). The J call may be wrong; the DNA end is better matched by TRBJ2-7. There are 14 residues in the CDR3. CDR1 and CDR2 from the germline V gene are LNHNV and YYDKDF (reference sequence). CDR3 protein: CATSRDRGYGEQYF. Here the CDR3 DNA reads TGTGCCACCAGCAGAGATAGAGGGTATGGCGAGCAGTACTTC.

This clone occurred a few times. The chain links TRBV4-2 to TRBJ2-3; 10 nucleotides line up with TRBD1. The germline V gene has CDR1 LGHNA and CDR2 YNFKEQ. This CDR3 is 16 amino acids long. The V gene end was trimmed by 1 base and the J gene end by 4 bases; junction bases not matched to a gene: 5. As DNA, the CDR3 is TGTGCCAGCAGCCAAGGCCAGACAGGGGGCGCAGATACGCAGTATTTT. Translating it yields CASSQGQTGGADTQYF.

The J gene is TRBJ2-1, the V gene TRBV27, with 8 bases lining up with TRBD2. Trimming cost V 5 bases and J 0 bases; bases outside gene matches: 6. In germline, CDR1 is MNHEY, CDR2 SMNVEV (reference sequence). The CDR3 runs 16 residues. The CDR3 here is CASSRAGGSSYNEQFF. The CDR3 DNA reads as TGTGCCAGCAGTAGGGCGGGGGGAAGCTCCTACAATGAGCAGTTCTTC.

The chain has TRBV7-7 and TRBJ2-5; 10 nucleotides align to TRBD1. Germline CDR1 and CDR2: SSHAT and FNYEAQ (reference sequence). Trimming cost V 6 bases and J 5 bases; bases outside gene matches: 9. This CDR3 contains 15 residues. The CDR3 spells CASRAGTGEVETQYF. CDR3 nucleotides: TGTGCCAGCAGGGCCGGGACAGGGGAAGTGGAGACCCAGTACTTC.

CDR3 DNA: TGTGCCAGCAGTAGGAGAACAGGGTCGATCAGCTACGAGCAGTACTTC. It is translated as CASSRRTGSISYEQYF. V is TRBV2 and J is TRBJ2-7, with D maybe TRBD1 (6 bases). The ends were cut back, 5 bases at V and 3 bases at J, with 20 bases in the middle. Germline CDR1 SNHLY, CDR2 FYNNEI. This CDR3 is 16 amino acids long.

The chain links TRBV12-2 to TRBJ2-7; no check of the table's D call, TRBD2, against the DNA was made. TRBV12-2 is given as a pseudogene. The CDR3 has 17 residues. The CDR3 region has the DNA TGTGCAAGTCGCCCGGGACTAGCGGGGGGTACCTCCTACGAGCAGTACTTC. It is translated as CASRPGLAGGTSYEQYF.

The V gene is TRBV7-8, the J gene TRBJ2-5; 9 nucleotides match TRBD2. Germline V gene sequence: CDR1 SGHVS, CDR2 FQNEAQ. J was trimmed by 3 bases and V by 2 bases; bases with no gene match: 13. The CDR3 sequence is 18 residues long. This chain's CDR3 is CASSLMARPVAGEETQYF. Written as DNA, the CDR3 is TGTGCCAGCAGCTTAATGGCCCGACCCGTAGCGGGGGAAGAGACCCAGTACTTC.

The genes are TRBV4-3 and TRBJ2-3; 11 bases map to TRBD2. CDR1 and CDR2 (germline): LGHNA, YSLEER. Trimming at V came to 4 bases and at J to 4 bases, leaving 4 bases not matched to a gene. The CDR3 is 15 residues long. The CDR3 loop is CASSRSGGAADTQYF. CDR3 DNA: TGCGCCAGCAGCCGTAGCGGGGGGGCAGCAGATACGCAGTATTTT.

The V and J genes are TRBV10-3 and TRBJ2-7; tentative D call: TRBD1 (5 bases). The CDR3 runs 15 residues. V was shortened by 0 bases and J by 4 bases, with 13 bases between the two germline ends. Germline lookup yields CDR1 ENHRY and CDR2 SYGVKD. CDR3 sequence reads: CAISESPDTGYEQYF. DNA for the CDR3: TGTGCCATCAGTGAGTCTCCAGATACAGGATACGAGCAGTACTTC.